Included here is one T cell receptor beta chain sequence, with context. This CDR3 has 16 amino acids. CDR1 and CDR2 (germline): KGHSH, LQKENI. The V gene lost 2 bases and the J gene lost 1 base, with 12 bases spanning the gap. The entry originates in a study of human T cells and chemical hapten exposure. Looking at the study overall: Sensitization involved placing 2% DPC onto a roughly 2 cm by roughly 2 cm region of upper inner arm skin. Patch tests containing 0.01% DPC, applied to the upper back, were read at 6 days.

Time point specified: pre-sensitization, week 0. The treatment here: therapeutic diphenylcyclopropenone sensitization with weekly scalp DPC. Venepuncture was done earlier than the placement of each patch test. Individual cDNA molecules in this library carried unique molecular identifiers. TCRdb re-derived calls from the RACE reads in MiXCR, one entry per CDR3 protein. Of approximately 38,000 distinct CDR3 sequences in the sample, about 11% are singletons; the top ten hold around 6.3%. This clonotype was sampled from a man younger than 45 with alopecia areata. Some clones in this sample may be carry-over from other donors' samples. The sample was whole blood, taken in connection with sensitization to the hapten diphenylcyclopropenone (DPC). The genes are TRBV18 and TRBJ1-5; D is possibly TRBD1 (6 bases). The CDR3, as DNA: TGTGCCAGCTCACCAATGGGACAACCAAGCAATCAGCCCCAGCATTTT. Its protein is CASSPMGQPSNQPQHF.